This T cell receptor (beta chain) originates from a study of regulatory T cells in long-lasting Graves disease. At the level of the study: For a period under 3 months, newly diagnosed Graves' patients had taken antithyroid drugs.

Time point: newly diagnosed GD, antithyroid drugs for less than 3 months. TCR sequences were obtained from RNA taken from PBMCs. Study-level results: Persistent-disease Graves' patients showed less TCR diversity than new cases. Relative to new patients (roughly 950), persistent patients exhibited greater sharing of public clonotypes (around 2,700).

CDR1 is SGHTA and CDR2 is FQGTGA in the germline V gene. The length of the CDR3 is 14 residues. V lost 5 bases and J lost 0; bases outside the gene matches: 3. At least ten counts were recorded for this clonotype. Antigen specificity is unknown. Construction of TCR beta libraries relied on iRepertoire HTBI primers and on Arm-PCR targeting CDR3 regions. From the multiplex PCR reads, TCRdb called clonotypes with MiXCR, one entry per CDR3 protein. The repertoire consists of 300,000 to 400,000 distinct CDR3 sequences, with about a sixth occurring once and the leading ten covering about a fifth. This rearrangement joins TRBV7-3 to TRBJ1-1; 7 bases are shared with TRBD1. The source was peripheral blood mononuclear cells (PBMCs), collected at new diagnosis, from a patient treated with antithyroid drugs. This clonotype originated in a female donor with Graves disease. CDR3 sequence (DNA): TGTGCCAGCAGCCCTGGACAGGTGAACACTGAAGCTTTCTTT. Residues: CASSPGQVNTEAFF. Combining the CDR3 with reference TRBV7-3 and TRBJ1-1 gives the whole variable domain GAGVSQTPSNKVTEKGKYVELRCDPISGHTALYWYRQSLGQGPEFLIYFQGTGAADDSGLPNDRFFAVRPEGSVSTLKIQRTERGDSAVYLCASSPGQVNTEAFFGQGTRLTVV.